This T cell receptor (beta chain) was documented in a study of cytomegalovirus exposure and HLA in healthy donors. Overall study results and limits: Later analysis showed TCR association rates varying by HLA locus, highest for DRB1 and lowest for HLA-C.

The PCR ran on 60 Vbeta and 13 Jbeta primers. Data came from immunoSEQ multiplex PCR; TCRdb stores just in-frame clones and leaves some out. The data contain some 190,000 clones, about 86% of them seen just once; the ten biggest clones take up 1.5% to 2%. On this clone itself: Its antigen is currently unknown.

Trimming removed 4 bases from V and 5 bases from J, with 16 bases in between. Germline V gives CDR1 SGHRS, CDR2 YFSETQ. CDR3 size: 15 residues. Though nominally healthy at sampling, donors likely had unrecorded immune exposures. The specimen was PBMCs. This clonotype was sampled from a man aged 40-55 years in good health and CMV-seropositive. V is TRBV5-1 and J is TRBJ2-4; D might be TRBD2 (5 bases). The CDR3 sequence: CASSPVTNGQNIQYF. CDR3 nucleotide sequence: TGCGCCAGCAGCCCCGTGACTAACGGACAAAACATTCAGTACTTC.